The 23 T cell receptor beta chains listed next were all sequenced from one sample in a study of CD4 T cells in relation to SARS-CoV-2 and coronaviruses. Measured with immunoSEQ multiplex PCR; TCRdb has only the in-frame clones, and not every one. The repertoire holds 30,000 to 40,000 clones, with more than 60% as singletons. These receptors have no known antigen. The sequencing input was memory CD4+ T cells from PBMCs, cultured in vitro. These receptors came from an adult with COVID-19.

The chain couples TRBV4-2 to TRBJ1-2, with a tentative D call TRBD1 (5 bases). Trimming pared 1 base from V and 4 bases from J, leaving 10 bases between. Germline CDR1 and CDR2: LGHNA and YNFKEQ. This CDR3 is built from 14 residues. This CDR3 is CASSQAKGTYGYTF. DNA of the CDR3: TGTGCCAGCAGCCAAGCAAAAGGGACCTATGGCTACACCTTC.

CDR3 region: CSGTVSADYEQYF. CDR3 nucleotides: TGCAGCGGCACAGTCTCCGCCGACTACGAGCAGTACTTC. J is TRBJ2-7 and V is TRBV29-1, with D unclear. Germline CDR1 and CDR2: SQVTM and ANQGSEA. This CDR3 comprises 13 residues. V was clipped by 7 bases and J by 3 bases, with 16 bases between them.

In DNA form, the CDR3 reads TGTGCCAGTAGTAAGATGAGCGAAGCCAAAAACATTCAGTACTTC. Encoded protein: CASSKMSEAKNIQYF. The chain combines TRBV19 with TRBJ2-4; D is unresolved. This CDR3 is 15 amino acids long. The V gene's germline CDR1 is LNHDA and CDR2 SQIVND (reference sequence). The germline V and J ends were trimmed by 4 bases and 0 bases, with 10 bases remaining between them.

This clone was observed a few times. This chain joins TRBV4-1 and TRBJ2-7, with 14 positions matching TRBD2. Germline V lookup: CDR1 MGHRA, CDR2 YSYEKL. The junction had 11 bases not matched to a gene; V was cut back by 4 bases and J by 6 bases. The CDR3 has 17 residues. CDR3 nucleotides: TGCGCCAGCAGCCGGGGACTAGCGGGAGCCGATTTAGTCGAGCAGTACTTC. Its protein product is CASSRGLAGADLVEQYF.

CDR3 region: CASSPKGVEQFF. In DNA, the CDR3 is TGTGCCAGCAGCCCGAAAGGGGTTGAGCAGTTCTTC. This chain links TRBV14 with TRBJ2-1; weak D call: TRBD1 (5 bases). Trimming stripped 4 bases from V and 9 bases from J, with 10 bases between. This CDR3 is 12 amino acids long. CDR1 SGHDN and CDR2 FVKESK come from the germline V gene.

The chain combines TRBV5-1 with TRBJ2-2; D unclear. Germline CDR1 reads SGHRS; CDR2 reads YFSETQ. The CDR3 sequence is 14 residues long. V lost 1 base to trimming and J lost 1 base, with 5 bases between them. This CDR3 is CASSLLVNTGELFF. The CDR3 nucleotides are TGCGCCAGCAGCTTGCTTGTGAACACCGGGGAGCTGTTTTTT. The full variable domain, with the rest looked up from reference TRBV5-1 and TRBJ2-2, is KAGVTQTPRYLIKTRGQQVTLSCSPISGHRSVSWYQQTPGQGLQFLFEYFSETQRNKGNFPGRFSGRQFSNSRSEMNVSTLELGDSALYLCASSLLVNTGELFFGEGSRLTVL.

This clone was counted between two and nine times. The V call is TRBV7-9, the J call TRBJ2-1; D gene unclear. CDR1 and CDR2 from the germline V gene are SEHNR and FQNEAQ (reference sequence). V shed 3 bases and J shed 7 bases, with 7 bases lying between them. The CDR3 is made up of 12 amino acids. CDR3 sequence reads: CASSFPRNEQFF. The CDR3 DNA reads TGTGCCAGCAGCTTCCCGAGAAATGAGCAGTTCTTC.

The V gene is TRBV12-3 or TRBV12-4, the J gene TRBJ1-1; TRBD1 is a possible D gene (5 bases). Trimming cost V 3 bases and J 1 base, with 6 bases left between them. The CDR3 is 13 amino acids. The CDR3 region is CASSLGGNTEAFF. CDR3 bases: TGTGCCAGCAGTTTGGGGGGGAACACTGAAGCTTTCTTT.

The count of this clone is one. V and J are TRBV6-5 and TRBJ2-7; the D gene is possibly TRBD2 (5 bases). Germline V gene data show CDR1 as MNHEY and CDR2 as SVGAGI. This CDR3 has 13 residues. V was shortened by 7 bases and J by 2 bases, with 12 bases between the two germline ends. CDR3 sequence reads: CASTLSGAYEQYF. The CDR3 bases are TGTGCCAGCACTCTAAGCGGCGCCTACGAGCAGTACTTC.

The rearrangement links TRBV5-1 to TRBJ2-2; 9 positions agree with TRBD1. The V gene end was trimmed by 4 bases and the J gene end by 4 bases; junction bases not matched to a gene: 5. The germline gives CDR1 SGHRS, CDR2 YFSETQ. This CDR3 has 15 residues. CDR3 protein: CASSAQGAPTGELFF. CDR3 DNA: TGCGCCAGCAGCGCACAGGGGGCGCCCACCGGGGAGCTGTTTTTT. Together with reference TRBV5-1 and TRBJ2-2, the CDR3 gives the full variable domain: KAGVTQTPRYLIKTRGQQVTLSCSPISGHRSVSWYQQTPGQGLQFLFEYFSETQRNKGNFPGRFSGRQFSNSRSEMNVSTLELGDSALYLCASSAQGAPTGELFFGEGSRLTVL.

This clone was picked up one time. Germline and junction disagree at one end, which may indicate a read error. The chain links TRBV7-9 to TRBJ2-1; 7 bases align to TRBD2. The CDR3 is 11 amino acids. Looked up from germline, CDR1 is SEHNR and CDR2 is FQNEAQ (reference sequence). CDR3 nucleotides: TGTGCCAGCAGGTTAGCGGGTGAGCAGTTCTTC. Amino acid sequence: CASRLAGEQFF.

The chain links TRBV5-4 to TRBJ1-1; 10 bases match TRBD1. Germline V gene sequence: CDR1 SGHNT, CDR2 YYREEE (reference sequence). V trimming: 6 bases; J trimming: 5 bases; junction bases outside the gene matches: 7. The CDR3 consists of 14 residues. The CDR3 is CASNGQGGGTEAFF. In DNA form, the CDR3 reads TGTGCCAGCAACGGACAGGGGGGTGGGACTGAAGCTTTCTTT. The variable domain in full, with the rest retrieved from reference TRBV5-4 and TRBJ1-1, is ETGVTQSPTHLIKTRGQQVTLRCSSQSGHNTVSWYQQALGQGPQFIFQYYREEENGRGNFPPRFSGLQFPNYSSELNVNALELDDSALYLCASNGQGGGTEAFFGQGTRLTVV.

The chain recombines TRBV19 with TRBJ2-1; D gene ambiguous. Germline CDR1 and CDR2: LNHDA and SQIVND (reference sequence). This CDR3 region has 13 residues. Trimming stripped 4 bases from V and 5 bases from J, with 9 bases between. The CDR3 nucleotides read TGTGCCAGTAGTACGATTCGGGACAATGAGCAGTTCTTC. Translation gives CASSTIRDNEQFF.

This chain joins TRBV7-3 and TRBJ2-1, with 8 bases lining up with TRBD2. Trimming removed 4 bases from V and 5 bases from J; junction bases left unmatched: 4. Germline-derived CDR1 and CDR2 are SGHTA and FQGTGA. The CDR3 length is 14 residues. The CDR3 region is CASSSGLDDNEQFF. The CDR3 coding sequence is TGTGCCAGCAGCTCGGGACTAGACGACAATGAGCAGTTCTTC.

The chain combines TRBV5-1 with TRBJ2-7; 10 nucleotides match TRBD2. The germline CDR1 and CDR2 sequences are SGHRS and YFSETQ. Losses at the gene ends were 2 bases for V and 5 bases for J; bases not matched to a gene: 4. The CDR3 has 14 residues. The CDR3 region is CASSFDSGRNEQYF. The CDR3 bases are TGCGCCAGCAGCTTTGATAGCGGGAGGAACGAGCAGTACTTC.

The chain recombines TRBV2 with TRBJ2-7, with no clear D. The CDR3 is 12 residues long. Germline V gene data show CDR1 as SNHLY and CDR2 as FYNNEI. V lost 8 bases and J 0 bases, leaving 8 bases between the germline ends. Here the CDR3 DNA reads TGTGCCAGCGGCCAATTCTCCTACGAGCAGTACTTC. Translated, it gives CASGQFSYEQYF.

As DNA, the CDR3 is TGTGCCAGCAGTAGAGCTGATGAGCAGTACTTC. Translated: CASSRADEQYF. This chain links TRBV2 with TRBJ2-7, with D unresolved. With 5 bases removed from V and 7 bases from J, the gap between germline ends came to 9 bases. CDR3 length: 11 amino acids. Germline values: CDR1 SNHLY, CDR2 FYNNEI.

The J gene is TRBJ2-7, the V gene TRBV28, with D uncertain. Trimming cost V 3 bases and J 5 bases, with 17 bases left between them. Germline CDR1 MDHEN, CDR2 SYDVKM. The CDR3 sequence is 15 residues long. The CDR3 bases are TGTGCCAGCAGTTTCCTCCCCTCCTTGGCGGACGAGCAGTACTTC. Translated: CASSFLPSLADEQYF. The whole variable domain, remainder taken from reference TRBV28 and TRBJ2-7, is DVKVTQSSRYLVKRTGEKVFLECVQDMDHENMFWYRQDPGLGLRLIYFSYDVKMKEKGDIPEGYSVSREKKERFSLILESASTNQTSMYLCASSFLPSLADEQYFGPGTRLTVT.

This clone was picked up a small number of times. The chain combines TRBV7-9 with TRBJ2-2; no reliable D call. V was clipped by 1 base and J by 8 bases, with 11 bases between them. There are 14 residues in the CDR3. The germline CDR1 and CDR2 sequences are SEHNR and FQNEAQ (reference sequence). The CDR3 region is CASSLVWRPGELFF. The CDR3 nucleotides read TGTGCCAGCAGCTTAGTATGGCGTCCAGGGGAGCTGTTTTTT.

This clone was counted a single time. The gene calls are TRBV7-2 and TRBJ2-3; 7 nucleotides agree with TRBD1. V lost 3 bases and J lost 2; bases outside the gene matches: 17. The germline gives CDR1 SGHTA, CDR2 FQGNSA. The CDR3 length is 19 residues. CDR3 DNA: TGTGCCAGCAGCTTCCTTATGCGGCTCGGGACAGCAATCACAGATACGCAGTATTTT. It is translated as CASSFLMRLGTAITDTQYF.

The V gene is TRBV18, the J gene TRBJ2-1, with a weak D call TRBD2 (5 bases). CDR1 is KGHSH and CDR2 is LQKENI in the germline V gene. The CDR3 has 13 amino acids. Deletions cut 4 bases from V and 5 bases from J, with 9 bases between. CDR3 nucleotides: TGTGCCAGCTCACTCGACTACAACAATGAGCAGTTCTTC. Its translation: CASSLDYNNEQFF.

In the case of this clone: Other DNA sequences of this sample code for an identical CDR3. V gene TRBV3-1 (or the pseudogene TRBV3-2) combines with J gene TRBJ1-1; D not resolved. CDR3 size: 12 residues. Germline loops: CDR1 LGHDT, CDR2 YNNKEL (reference sequence). Between the trimmed V and J ends, which lost 1 base and 7 bases, there was a span of 7 bases. The DNA of the CDR3 is TGTGCCAGCAGCCAAGGTGCCGGTGAAGCTTTCTTT. Its translation: CASSQGAGEAFF.

This sequence joins TRBV19 and TRBJ2-7; 10 bases align to TRBD2. CDR1 and CDR2 (germline): LNHDA, SQIVND (reference sequence). V lost 4 bases to trimming and J lost 3 bases; unmatched junction nucleotides: 3. CDR3 length: 14 amino acids. This chain's CDR3 is CASSTGTSVYEQYF. As DNA, the CDR3 is TGTGCCAGTAGTACCGGGACTAGCGTCTACGAGCAGTACTTC.